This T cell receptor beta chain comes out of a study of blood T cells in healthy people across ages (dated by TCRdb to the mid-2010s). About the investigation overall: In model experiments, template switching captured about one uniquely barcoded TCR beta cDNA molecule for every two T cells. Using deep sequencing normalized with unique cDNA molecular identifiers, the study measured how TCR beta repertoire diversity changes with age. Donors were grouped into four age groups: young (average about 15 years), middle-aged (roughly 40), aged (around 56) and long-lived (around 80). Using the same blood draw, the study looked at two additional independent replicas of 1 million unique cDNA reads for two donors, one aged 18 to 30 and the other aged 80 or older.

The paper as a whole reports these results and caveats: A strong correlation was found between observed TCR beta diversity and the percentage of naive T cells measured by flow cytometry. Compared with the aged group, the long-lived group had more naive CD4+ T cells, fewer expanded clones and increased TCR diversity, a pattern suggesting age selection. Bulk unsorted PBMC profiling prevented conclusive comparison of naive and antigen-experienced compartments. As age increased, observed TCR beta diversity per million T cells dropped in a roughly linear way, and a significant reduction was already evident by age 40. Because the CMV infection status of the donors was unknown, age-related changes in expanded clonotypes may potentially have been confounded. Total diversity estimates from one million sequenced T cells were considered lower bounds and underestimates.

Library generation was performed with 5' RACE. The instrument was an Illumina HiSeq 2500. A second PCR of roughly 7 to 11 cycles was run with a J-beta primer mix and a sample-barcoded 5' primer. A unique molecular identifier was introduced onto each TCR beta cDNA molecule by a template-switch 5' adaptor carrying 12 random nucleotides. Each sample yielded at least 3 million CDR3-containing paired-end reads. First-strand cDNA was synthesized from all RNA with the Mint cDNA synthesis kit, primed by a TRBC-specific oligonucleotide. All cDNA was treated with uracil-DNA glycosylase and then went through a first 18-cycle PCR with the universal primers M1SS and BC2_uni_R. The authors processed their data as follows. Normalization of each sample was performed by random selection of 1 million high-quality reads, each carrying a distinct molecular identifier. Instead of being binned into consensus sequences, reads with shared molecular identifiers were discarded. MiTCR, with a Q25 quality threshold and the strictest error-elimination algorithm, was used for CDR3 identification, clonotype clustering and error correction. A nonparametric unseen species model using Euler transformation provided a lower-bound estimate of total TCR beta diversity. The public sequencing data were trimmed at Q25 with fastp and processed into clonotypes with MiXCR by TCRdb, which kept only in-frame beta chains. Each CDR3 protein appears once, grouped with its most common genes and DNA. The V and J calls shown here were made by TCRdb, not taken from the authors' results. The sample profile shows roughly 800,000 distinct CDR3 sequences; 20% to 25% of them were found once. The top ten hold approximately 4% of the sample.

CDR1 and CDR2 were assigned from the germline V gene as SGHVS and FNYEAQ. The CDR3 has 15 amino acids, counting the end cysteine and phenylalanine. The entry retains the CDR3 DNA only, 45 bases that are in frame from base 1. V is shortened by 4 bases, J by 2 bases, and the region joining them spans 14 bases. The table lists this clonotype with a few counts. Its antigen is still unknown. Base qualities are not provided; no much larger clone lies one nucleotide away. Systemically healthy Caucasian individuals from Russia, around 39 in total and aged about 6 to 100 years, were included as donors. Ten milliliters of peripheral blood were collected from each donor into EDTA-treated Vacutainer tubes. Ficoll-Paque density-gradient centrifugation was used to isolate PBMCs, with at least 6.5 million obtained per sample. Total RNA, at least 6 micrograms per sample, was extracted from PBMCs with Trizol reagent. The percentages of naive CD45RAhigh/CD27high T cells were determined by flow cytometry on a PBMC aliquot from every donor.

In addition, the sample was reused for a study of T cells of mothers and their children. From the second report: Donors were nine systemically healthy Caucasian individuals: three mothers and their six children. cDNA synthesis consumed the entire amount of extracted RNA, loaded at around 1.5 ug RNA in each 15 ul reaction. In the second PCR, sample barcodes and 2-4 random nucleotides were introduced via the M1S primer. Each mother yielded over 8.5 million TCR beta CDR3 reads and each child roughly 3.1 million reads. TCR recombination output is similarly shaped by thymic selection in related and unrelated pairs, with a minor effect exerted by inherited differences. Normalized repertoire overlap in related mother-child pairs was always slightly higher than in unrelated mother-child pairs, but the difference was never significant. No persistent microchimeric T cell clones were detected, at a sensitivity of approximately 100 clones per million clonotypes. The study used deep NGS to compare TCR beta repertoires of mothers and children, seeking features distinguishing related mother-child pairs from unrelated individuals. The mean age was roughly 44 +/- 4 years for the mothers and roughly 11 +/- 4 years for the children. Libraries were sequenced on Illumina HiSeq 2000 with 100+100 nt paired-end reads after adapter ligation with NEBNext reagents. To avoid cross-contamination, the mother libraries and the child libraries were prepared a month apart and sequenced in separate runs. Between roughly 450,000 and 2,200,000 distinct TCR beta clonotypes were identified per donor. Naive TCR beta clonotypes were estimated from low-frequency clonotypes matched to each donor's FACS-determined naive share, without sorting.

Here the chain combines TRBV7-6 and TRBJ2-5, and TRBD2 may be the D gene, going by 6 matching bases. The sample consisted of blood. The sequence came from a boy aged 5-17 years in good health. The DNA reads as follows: TGTGCCAGCAGCTCCCAGACGGAGGGTCAAGAGACCCAGTACTTC. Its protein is CASSSQTEGQETQYF.